A selection of T cell receptor beta chains follows, all from one sample in a study of T cell responses to AZD1222 COVID-19 vaccine. Sequenced by immunoSEQ multiplex PCR; TCRdb stores in-frame clones only, minus some. There are 50,000 to 55,000 clones in the sample; approximately 88% occur only once, and 2% to 3% lies in the top ten. This specimen consisted of peripheral blood, obtained 28 days after the second AZD1222 dose. The origin of the receptors is an adult who received the AZD1222 COVID-19 vaccine. Each CDR3 is given with its conserved first and last residue. D genes are given only for firm matches. Expanded clones are given a class, and other clones once, few, many or no size at all.

V,size,D,J,DNA,CDR3
TRBV30,once,NA,TRBJ1-1,TGTGCCTGGAGTGTACTGCCTTTCTACACTGAAGCTTTCTTT,CAWSVLPFYTEAFF
TRBV15,NA,NA,TRBJ2-1,TGTGCCACCAGCAAAGGCTACAATGAGCAGTTCTTC,CATSKGYNEQFF
TRBV5-6,NA,NA,TRBJ1-5,TGTGCCAGCAGCTTGAGGGTGACAGGCGGGAATCAGCCCCAGCATTTT,CASSLRVTGGNQPQHF
TRBV2,NA,TRBD1,TRBJ1-5,TGTGCCAGCAAGAAGGGACAGGGGTATCAGCCCCAGCATTTT,CASKKGQGYQPQHF
TRBV5-1,few,TRBD2,TRBJ2-1,TGCGCCAGCAGCTCTGGACTAGCGGGAGCGAGTGAGCAGTTCTTC,CASSSGLAGASEQFF
TRBV7-9,NA,NA,TRBJ1-5,TGTGCCAGCAGCCGTACTGGGCAGGTCCATCAGCCCCAGCATTTT,CASSRTGQVHQPQHF
TRBV15,NA,NA,TRBJ2-1,TGTGCCACCAGCAGAGATAATGAGCAGTTCTTC,CATSRDNEQFF
TRBV5-4,NA,NA,TRBJ2-7,TGTGCCAGCAGCTTGTCGACTTACCACGGGGAGCAGTACTTC,CASSLSTYHGEQYF
TRBV6-4,NA,NA,TRBJ1-2,TGTGCCAGCAGGACCGAACACAACGGGCATGGCTACACCTTC,CASRTEHNGHGYTF
TRBV19,NA,TRBD2,TRBJ2-7,TGTGCCAGTGGGTCCCGAGGGGCTAGCGGGAGTTACGAGCAGTACTTC,CASGSRGASGSYEQYF
TRBV27,NA,NA,TRBJ1-6,TGTGCCAGCAGTTTCCGAGGGACACCCCTCCACTTT,CASSFRGTPLHF
TRBV27,NA,TRBD2,TRBJ2-5,TGTGCCAGCAGTTTAATAATAGCGGGAAGAGAGACCCAGTACTTC,CASSLIIAGRETQYF
TRBV6-6,NA,TRBD1,TRBJ1-1,TGTGCCAGCGTCGCTCCGGCAGGGGGGTACACTGAAGCTTTCTTT,CASVAPAGGYTEAFF
TRBV2,NA,NA,TRBJ2-7,TGTGCCAGCAGTGAGGCGGGTGGCTCCTACGAGCAGTACTTC,CASSEAGGSYEQYF
TRBV28,NA,TRBD2,TRBJ2-3,TGTGCCAGCAGTCCCAGACTAGCGAGCCGGCAAGATACGCAGTATTTT,CASSPRLASRQDTQYF
TRBV7-2,NA,NA,TRBJ2-2,TGTGCCAGCAGCTTAGGGGCCAGCTACACCGGGGAGCTGTTTTTT,CASSLGASYTGELFF
TRBV6-6,NA,NA,TRBJ2-3,TGTGCCAGCCAGGGACTCGGACTTAGTTCCACAGATACGCAGTATTTT,CASQGLGLSSTDTQYF
TRBV18,NA,NA,TRBJ1-2,TGTGCCAGCTCACCTTTGGGGTTCTATGGCTACACCTTC,CASSPLGFYGYTF
TRBV5-1,NA,TRBD1,TRBJ2-5,TGCGCCAGCAGCTTGGACCCAGGGGGACAAGAGACCCAGTACTTC,CASSLDPGGQETQYF
TRBV30,NA,NA,TRBJ1-1,TGTGCCTGGAGTGTACGAGGGGGGCCGAGGGAAGCTTTCTTT,CAWSVRGGPREAFF
TRBV27,NA,TRBD1,TRBJ2-5,TGTGCCAGCAGTTTAGAGGGGCCGGGACAGGTGCCACAAGAGACCCAGTACTTC,CASSLEGPGQVPQETQYF
TRBV2,NA,TRBD2,TRBJ2-3,TGTGCCAGCAGTGGGGGACTAGGACAAGATACGCAGTATTTT,CASSGGLGQDTQYF
TRBV24-1,NA,TRBD1,TRBJ2-7,TGTGCCACCGGACAGGGATACGAGCAGTACTTC,CATGQGYEQYF
TRBV5-4,NA,TRBD2,TRBJ2-2,TGTGCCAGCAGCCCTAGCGGGAGCATGAACACCGGGGAGCTGTTTTTT,CASSPSGSMNTGELFF
TRBV9,NA,NA,TRBJ2-1,TGTGCCAGCAGCTTGAACAATGAGCAGTTCTTC,CASSLNNEQFF
TRBV6-5,NA,TRBD2,TRBJ2-5,TGTGCCACCCGACTAGCGGGAGTGGAGACCCAGTACTTC,CATRLAGVETQYF
TRBV2,NA,TRBD2,TRBJ2-7,TGTGCCAGCAAACCGGGACTAGCGGGAGGGGGCGAGCAGTACTTC,CASKPGLAGGGEQYF
TRBV7-2,NA,TRBD1,TRBJ2-5,TGTGCCAGCAGCCGGTACGCCGGGACAGGGGGCCAAGAGACCCAGTACTTC,CASSRYAGTGGQETQYF
TRBV7-2,NA,TRBD2,TRBJ2-7,TGTGCCAGCAGCTTAGGCGGGAGCCTAGGCTACGAGCAGTACTTC,CASSLGGSLGYEQYF
TRBV7-8,NA,NA,TRBJ2-7,TGTGCCAGCAGCTTAGCGGACGGATACGAGCAGTACTTC,CASSLADGYEQYF
TRBV27,NA,TRBD1,TRBJ1-4,TGTGCCAGCAGTATAGGGGGACAGGGGTTGGGTGAAAAACTGTTTTTT,CASSIGGQGLGEKLFF
TRBV5-6,NA,TRBD1,TRBJ2-1,TGTGCCAGCAGCCTAAACAGGGGTTTCAGCAATGAGCAGTTCTTC,CASSLNRGFSNEQFF
TRBV10-3,NA,TRBD1,TRBJ2-7,TGTGCCATCAGATATTCCGGGACAGGTTCCTACGAGCAGTACTTC,CAIRYSGTGSYEQYF
TRBV2,NA,NA,TRBJ2-7,TGTGCCAGCAGTCTGGACTCCCGGCGGGAGCAGTACTTC,CASSLDSRREQYF
TRBV18,NA,NA,TRBJ1-1,TGTGCCAGCTCACCACGACAGAACACTGAAGCTTTCTTT,CASSPRQNTEAFF
TRBV11-2,NA,TRBD1,TRBJ2-3,TGTGCCAGCAGCTTAGCAGGGGGCATCACAGATACGCAGTATTTT,CASSLAGGITDTQYF
TRBV19,NA,NA,TRBJ1-2,TGTGCCAGCCTGGACAGCCCTAACTATGGCTACACCTTC,CASLDSPNYGYTF
TRBV7-6,NA,TRBD2,TRBJ2-3,TGTGCCAGCAGCGCCGGGACTACCCACACAGATACGCAGTATTTT,CASSAGTTHTDTQYF
TRBV14,NA,NA,TRBJ1-1,TGTGCCAGCAGCCGGTCCAGCATTTCTGGGGACACTGAAGCTTTCTTT,CASSRSSISGDTEAFF
TRBV7-8,NA,TRBD1,TRBJ1-6,TGTGCCAGCAGCTTGACGGGACAGAATAATTCACCCCTCCACTTT,CASSLTGQNNSPLHF
TRBV6-5,NA,TRBD2,TRBJ2-7,TGTGCCAGCAGTTATATACTAGCGGGGGGCTACGAGCAGTACTTC,CASSYILAGGYEQYF
TRBV6-1,NA,TRBD2,TRBJ2-7,TGTGCCAGCAGTGAATCGGGGACTAACTCCTACGAGCAGTACTTC,CASSESGTNSYEQYF
TRBV5-5,NA,NA,TRBJ1-1,TGTGCCAGCAGCTCTGGTGGCTATCTGAACACTGAAGCTTTCTTT,CASSSGGYLNTEAFF
TRBV6-6,NA,TRBD2,TRBJ2-7,TGTGCCAGCAGCTACCAAGCGGGGCGGCTCTACGAGCAGTACTTC,CASSYQAGRLYEQYF
TRBV18,NA,TRBD2,TRBJ2-7,TGTGCCAGCTCACCGCTCCCGAAGGCGGGAGTTTCCTACGAGCAGTACTTC,CASSPLPKAGVSYEQYF
TRBV24-1,NA,TRBD1,TRBJ1-1,TGTGCCACCAGTGAGACGACAGGGATAAGTTCTGAAGCTTTCTTT,CATSETTGISSEAFF
TRBV6-5,NA,TRBD1,TRBJ2-7,TGTGCCAGCAGGACAGGGGGCCCCTACGAGCAGTACTTC,CASRTGGPYEQYF
TRBV20-1,NA,NA,TRBJ2-1,TGCAGTGCTAGTCGACAGGGAGGTACCTACAATGAGCAGTTCTTC,CSASRQGGTYNEQFF
TRBV11-2,once,TRBD2,TRBJ2-3,TGTGCCAGCAGCTTAGAGGGAGCGGGAGATTCCGATACGCAGTATTTT,CASSLEGAGDSDTQYF
TRBV27,once,TRBD1,TRBJ2-5,TGTGCCAGCAGTTCCTCGGGACAGGGGACGACCCAGTACTTC,CASSSSGQGTTQYF